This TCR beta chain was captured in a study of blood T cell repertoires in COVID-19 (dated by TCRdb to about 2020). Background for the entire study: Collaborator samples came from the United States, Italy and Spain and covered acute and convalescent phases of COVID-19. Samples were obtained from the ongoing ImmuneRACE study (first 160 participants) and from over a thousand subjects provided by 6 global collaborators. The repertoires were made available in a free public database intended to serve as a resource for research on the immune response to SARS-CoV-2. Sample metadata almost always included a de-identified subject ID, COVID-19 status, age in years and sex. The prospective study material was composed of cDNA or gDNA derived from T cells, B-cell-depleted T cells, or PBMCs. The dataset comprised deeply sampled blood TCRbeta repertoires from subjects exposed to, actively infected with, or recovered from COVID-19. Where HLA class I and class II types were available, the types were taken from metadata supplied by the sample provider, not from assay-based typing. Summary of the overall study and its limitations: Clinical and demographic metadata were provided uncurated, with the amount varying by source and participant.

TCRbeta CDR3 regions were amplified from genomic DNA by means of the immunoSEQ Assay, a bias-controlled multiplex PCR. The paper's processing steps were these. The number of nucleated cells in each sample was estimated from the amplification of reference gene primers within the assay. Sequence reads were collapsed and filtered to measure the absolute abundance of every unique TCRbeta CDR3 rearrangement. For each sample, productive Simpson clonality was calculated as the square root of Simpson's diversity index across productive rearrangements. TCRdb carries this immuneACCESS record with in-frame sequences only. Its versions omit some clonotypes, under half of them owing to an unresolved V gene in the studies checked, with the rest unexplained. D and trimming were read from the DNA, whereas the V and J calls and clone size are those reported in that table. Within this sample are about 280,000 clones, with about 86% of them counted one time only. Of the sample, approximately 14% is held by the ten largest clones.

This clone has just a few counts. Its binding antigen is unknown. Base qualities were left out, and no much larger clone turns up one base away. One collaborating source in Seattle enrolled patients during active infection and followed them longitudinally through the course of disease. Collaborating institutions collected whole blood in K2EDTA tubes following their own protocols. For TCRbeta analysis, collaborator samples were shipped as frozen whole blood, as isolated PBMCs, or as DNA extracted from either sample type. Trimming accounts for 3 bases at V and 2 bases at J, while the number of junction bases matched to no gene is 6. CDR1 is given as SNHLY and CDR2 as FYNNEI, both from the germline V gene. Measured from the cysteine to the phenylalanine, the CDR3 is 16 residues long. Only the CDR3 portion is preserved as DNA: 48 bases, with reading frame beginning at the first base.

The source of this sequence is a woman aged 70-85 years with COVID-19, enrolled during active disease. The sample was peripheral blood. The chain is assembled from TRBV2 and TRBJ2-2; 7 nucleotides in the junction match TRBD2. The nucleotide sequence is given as TGTGCCAGCAGTGATAAGTCGGGGGGAAACACCGGGGAGCTGTTTTTT. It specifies CASSDKSGGNTGELFF.